The clone carrying this TCR beta chain has more than one count but fewer than ten. CDR3 length equals 14 residues. Trimming at V came to 3 bases and at J to 9 bases, leaving 9 bases not matched to a gene. CDR1 SGDLS and CDR2 YYNGEE come from the germline V gene. The source of the sample is a study of response to subunit inactivated influenza vaccine. TCRdb used MiXCR to reprocess the RT-PCR reads, holding one entry per CDR3 protein. The table shows hundreds of thousands of distinct CDR3 sequences, with more than 15% occurring only once. J is TRBJ2-1 and V is TRBV9; 7 nucleotides match TRBD2. The source is a man between 50 and 75 years old who received an inactivated influenza vaccine. The material sequenced was CD4+ T cells sorted from PBMCs, taken less than 30 months after vaccination. The CDR3 DNA reads as TGTGCCAGCAGCGCCGGACTAGAAACTTTTGAGCAGTTCTTC. Translation: CASSAGLETFEQFF.